There are a few counts of the clone carrying this TCR beta chain. This specimen belongs to a study of identical twins. Per the germline V gene, CDR1 is MNHNS and CDR2 is SASEGT. The ends lost 4 bases at V and 2 bases at J; junction bases unmatched: 5. This CDR3 contains 14 residues. In TCRdb, the 5' RACE reads were re-called with MiXCR into one record per CDR3 protein. In the table there are around 650,000 distinct CDR3 sequences, roughly 7.1% of which are singletons. The same sample was also used in a study of yellow fever vaccine responses in identical twins.

The chain carries TRBV6-1 and TRBJ2-7; 7 bases match TRBD1. The sequenced material came from PBMCs. The TCR was taken from a woman in her late teens or twenties in good health. CDR3 protein: CASSARDRTYEQYV. The CDR3 region has the DNA TGTGCCAGCAGTGCCCGGGACAGAACCTACGAGCAGTACGTC.